The sequence of this T cell receptor beta chain was determined in a study of blood T cell repertoires in COVID-19. Study-level background: Donors in the United States, Italy and Spain gave samples during acute or convalescent COVID-19. The cDNA or gDNA used as material had been derived from T cells, B-cell-depleted T cells, or PBMCs.

Germline V gene data show CDR1 as LGHDT and CDR2 as YNNKEL (reference sequence). The CDR3 runs 17 residues. V shed 4 bases and J 5 bases; nucleotides not matched to a gene: 15. Original handling: Amplification of reference gene primers was used by the study to estimate nucleated cell counts. This table comes from immunoSEQ multiplex PCR, and its TCRdb copy is limited to in-frame clones, with some not included. D and trimming come from the DNA, and the V and J calls and clone size come from that table. Of under 70,000 clones in the sample, approximately 90% were seen once. The sequence came from a middle-aged woman who had recovered from COVID-19. The sequenced material came from PBMCs or T cells enriched from blood (not recorded which). V and J are TRBV3-1 (or the pseudogene TRBV3-2) and TRBJ2-3, with 7 nucleotides matching TRBD1. CDR3 DNA: TGTGCCAGCAGCCTCCAGCCGGGACAGTTTGAGGGAGATACGCAGTATTTT. It specifies CASSLQPGQFEGDTQYF.